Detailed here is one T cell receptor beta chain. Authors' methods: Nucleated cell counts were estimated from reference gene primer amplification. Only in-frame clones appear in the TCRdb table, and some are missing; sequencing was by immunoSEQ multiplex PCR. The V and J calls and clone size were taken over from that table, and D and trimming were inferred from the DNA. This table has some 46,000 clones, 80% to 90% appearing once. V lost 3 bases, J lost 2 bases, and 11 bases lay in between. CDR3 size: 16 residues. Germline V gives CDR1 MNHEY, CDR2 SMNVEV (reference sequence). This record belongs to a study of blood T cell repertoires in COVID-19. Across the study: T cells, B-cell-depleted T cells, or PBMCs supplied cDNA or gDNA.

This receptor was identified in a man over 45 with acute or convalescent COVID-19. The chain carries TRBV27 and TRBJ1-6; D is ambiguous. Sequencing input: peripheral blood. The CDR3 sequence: CASSFRQYPYNSPLHF. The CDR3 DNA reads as TGTGCCAGCAGTTTCAGACAATACCCCTATAATTCACCCCTCCACTTT.